This T cell receptor (beta chain) was retrieved from a study of CD8+ T cells in alopecia areata. About the research overall: The study gave treated patients oral tofacitinib at 5 to 10 mg twice daily.

Sequencing templates came from extracted RNA that was reverse transcribed into cDNA. Clones were sequenced by immunoSEQ multiplex PCR, and TCRdb holds only the in-frame ones, with some missing. The table shows 95,000 to 100,000 clones, with almost 60% occurring only once. The germline V gene encodes CDR1 SQVTM and CDR2 ANQGSEA. This CDR3 has 14 amino acids. V dropped 1 base and J dropped 3 bases, with 10 bases sitting between them. Only a few counts were recorded for this clone. Treatment indicated: oral pan-JAK inhibitor, 5-10 mg twice daily. Lesional scalp tissue (obtained by punch biopsy) and peripheral blood were collected from alopecia areata patients.

The receptor was isolated from a human donor with alopecia areata. The starting material was CD8+ T cells sorted from blood, obtained between weeks 55 and 65, from a patient treated with tofacitinib. The genes are TRBV29-1 and TRBJ2-1; D remains unclear. CDR3 sequence: CSVEGLGFYNEQFF. The DNA for the CDR3 is TGCAGCGTTGAAGGTCTAGGGTTCTACAATGAGCAGTTCTTC.